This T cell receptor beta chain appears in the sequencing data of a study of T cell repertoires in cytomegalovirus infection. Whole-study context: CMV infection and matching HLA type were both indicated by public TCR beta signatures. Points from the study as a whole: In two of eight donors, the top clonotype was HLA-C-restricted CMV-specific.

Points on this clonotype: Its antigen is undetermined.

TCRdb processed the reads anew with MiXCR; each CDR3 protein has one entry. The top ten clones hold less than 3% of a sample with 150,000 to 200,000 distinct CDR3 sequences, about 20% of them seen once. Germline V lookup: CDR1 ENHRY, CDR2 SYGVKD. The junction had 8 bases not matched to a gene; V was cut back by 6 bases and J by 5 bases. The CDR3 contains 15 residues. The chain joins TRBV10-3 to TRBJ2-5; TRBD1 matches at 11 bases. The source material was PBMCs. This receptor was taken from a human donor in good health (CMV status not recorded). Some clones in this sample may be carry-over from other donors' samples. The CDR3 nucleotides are TGTGCCATCAGCGGGACAGGGGGTAGAAGTGAGACCCAGTACTTC. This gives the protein CAISGTGGRSETQYF.